This TCR beta chain was obtained from a study of shared clonotypes between healthy human individuals. Overall study context: Sampling drew on donors who were a couple of women and three men aged 18 to 49. Each donor's CD4 naive and CD4 memory cells filled three plates apiece, CD8 naive two, and CD8 memory one.

Study results and limitations: Several donors shared 5% to 5.5% of their naive CD4 clonotypes.

CD45RO-negative CD8 cells positively selected for CCR7 made up the naive population, which excluded terminally differentiated effector memory CD45RA+ cells. Some clones are missing from TCRdb's copy, which holds only in-frame ones; the method was immunoSEQ multiplex PCR. Of about 2.1 million clones in the sample, just over 90% were seen once. Points on this clone: The antigen is unknown.

Sample: naive CD8+ T cells from PBMCs. The TCR sequence derives from a young man in good health. Some clones in this sample may be carry-over from other donors' samples.

CDR3 in amino acids: CASSVHWGLAGNTIYF. The CDR3 nucleotides are TGTGCCAGCAGTGTGCACTGGGGATTAGCTGGAAACACCATATATTTT. The J gene is TRBJ1-3, the V gene TRBV27, with no clear D. This CDR3 is built from 16 residues. The V end was cut by 5 bases, the J end by 2 bases, with 16 bases between. The germline V gene has CDR1 MNHEY and CDR2 SMNVEV (reference sequence).